This T cell receptor (beta chain) was captured by sequencing in a study of blood T cells in healthy people across ages. This CDR3 is built from 13 residues. Germline CDR1 and CDR2: ENHRY and SYGVKD. V was clipped by 8 bases and J by 4 bases, with 14 bases between them. Combining a sample-barcoded 5' primer with a J-beta primer mix, a second PCR ran for roughly 7 to 12 cycles. TCRdb reprocessed the 5' RACE reads via MiXCR and lists one record per CDR3 protein. The sample carries fewer than 1,000,000 distinct CDR3 sequences, 40% to 50% recorded once. The clonotype originates from a man in his 60s in good health. Sequences were obtained from blood. The rearrangement links TRBV10-3 to TRBJ2-5; D perhaps matches TRBD2 (5 bases). The CDR3 here is CAISLGSLETQYF. CDR3 coding DNA: TGTGCCATCTCCTTGGGGAGTTTAGAGACCCAGTACTTC.